This T cell receptor beta chain appears in the sequencing data of a study of T cells in Graves' hyperthyroidism and ophthalmopathy. Using RNA transcripts as the source, TCR beta CDR3 regions were amplified. The HTBI primer set was used in a first-round RT-PCR of the TCR CDR3. TCRdb reanalysed the multiplex PCR reads using MiXCR and keeps one entry per CDR3 protein. The data contain roughly 750,000 distinct CDR3 sequences, roughly 15% of them singletons. The study, taken as a whole, reports: Stable hyperthyroidism was separated from ophthalmopathy by a model based on 13 V-J features.

On this clonotype itself: Its target is not known.

Diagnoses rested on clinical symptoms, serum thyroxine and TRAb, thyroid ultrasound and orbital computed tomography. V lost 5 bases, J lost 6 bases, and 10 bases stayed unmatched. The length of the CDR3 is 14 residues. Germline-derived CDR1 and CDR2 are DFQATT and SNEGSKA (reference sequence). V gene TRBV20-1 combines with J gene TRBJ2-7; 10 bases fit TRBD1. The origin of this receptor is a man aged 18-30 years with Graves' hyperthyroidism. The source material was blood. The CDR3 protein is CSALTGTGVFEQYF. The DNA for the CDR3 is TGCAGTGCTTTAACCGGGACAGGGGTCTTCGAGCAGTACTTC.